The 3 T cell receptor beta chains in this list originate from one sample, sequenced in a study of shared clonotypes between healthy human individuals. Method: immunoSEQ multiplex PCR; TCRdb's copy keeps in-frame clones and lacks some. This sample has about 2.2 million clones; around 93% occur once, and the top ten carry over 1.5%. Naivety among CD8 cells was defined by CD45RO negativity and positive CCR7 selection, thereby excluding terminally differentiated effector memory CD45RA+ cells. The source material was naive CD8+ T cells from PBMCs. These receptors came from a young man in good health. Some clones in this sample may be carry-over from other donors' samples.

The chain employs TRBV6-1 and TRBJ2-6, with D possibly being TRBD1 (6 bases). CDR1 is MNHNS and CDR2 is SASEGT in the germline V gene. V lost 4 bases, J lost 2 bases, and 18 bases lay in between. The CDR3 totals 18 residues. The CDR3, as DNA: TGTGCCAGCAGTGGCCCGGAATACAGGGATGCTGGGGCCAACGTCCTGACTTTC. This translates into CASSGPEYRDAGANVLTF.

This clone was seen just once. The rearrangement uses TRBV7-9 and TRBJ2-7, with D possibly being TRBD2 (5 bases). This CDR3 contains 14 residues. The germline gives CDR1 SEHNR, CDR2 FQNEAQ (reference sequence). Trimming stripped 5 bases from V and 2 bases from J, with 13 bases between. The CDR3 protein is CASSRTGLTYEQYF. The CDR3 nucleotides are TGTGCCAGCAGCCGAACCGGACTTACCTACGAGCAGTACTTC.

The chain carries TRBV15 and TRBJ1-2; D uncertain. The V end lost 0 bases, the J end lost 4 bases, and 9 bases lay between the germline ends. CDR1 is LNHNV, CDR2 YYDKDF, per germline (reference sequence). This CDR3 is built from 14 residues. The CDR3 DNA reads as TGTGCCACCAGCAGAGACCGGGCAGGCTATGGCTACACCTTC. Translating gives CATSRDRAGYGYTF.